Following are 16 T cell receptor beta chains from one sample sequenced in a study of T cell responses to AZD1222 COVID-19 vaccine. Here immunoSEQ multiplex PCR was the method, and the copy in TCRdb shows in-frame clones only, minus some. In the table there are about 130,000 clones, around 90% of which are singletons. The sequencing here drew on peripheral blood, taken on day 0 of AZD1222 vaccination. These receptors came from an adult in good health.

The gene calls are TRBV10-2 and TRBJ2-1, with 11 nucleotides matching TRBD2. Germline CDR1 WSHSY, CDR2 SAAADI. V shed 4 bases and J 0 bases; nucleotides not matched to a gene: 5. This CDR3 region has 17 residues. CDR3 sequence: CASSAGTSGSSYNEQFF. The CDR3 bases are TGCGCCAGCAGTGCGGGAACTAGCGGGAGCTCCTACAATGAGCAGTTCTTC.

The sample holds one count of this clone. The genes are TRBV6-4 and TRBJ1-3; a weak D match, TRBD1 (5 bases). CDR3 length equals 15 residues. Germline V gene data show CDR1 as MRHNA and CDR2 as SNTAGT. V lost 5 bases to trimming and J lost 3 bases, with 14 bases between them. CDR3 residues: CASSTTGDSGNTIYF. The CDR3 DNA reads as TGTGCCAGCAGTACCACTGGAGACAGTGGAAACACCATATATTTT.

V usage is TRBV6-1 and J usage is TRBJ2-7, with 10 bases identical to TRBD1. The CDR3 consists of 18 residues. The V and J ends lost 0 bases and 4 bases, in that order; junction bases with no gene match: 12. Germline CDR1 reads MNHNS; CDR2 reads SASEGT. The CDR3: CASSEAIHPGQGFYEQYF. Written as DNA, the CDR3 is TGTGCCAGCAGTGAAGCCATACACCCGGGACAGGGGTTTTACGAGCAGTACTTC.

The V call is TRBV7-2, the J call TRBJ2-4, with a tentative D call TRBD1 (6 bases). In germline, CDR1 is SGHTA, CDR2 FQGNSA. The CDR3 is 14 amino acids. Trimming stripped 5 bases from V and 7 bases from J, with 15 bases between. CDR3 nucleotides: TGTGCCAGCAGCAACGACAGGTGGGACAACATTCAGTACTTC. Residues: CASSNDRWDNIQYF.

The gene calls are TRBV30 and TRBJ1-1; 8 bases line up with TRBD1. Germline CDR1 GTSNPN, CDR2 SVGIG (reference sequence). The CDR3 sequence is 13 residues long. Trimming took 5 bases from V and 3 from J; bases not matched to a gene: 5. CDR3 residues: CAWDRGLHTEAFF. The CDR3 DNA follows: TGTGCCTGGGACAGGGGATTGCACACTGAAGCTTTCTTT.

The CDR3 protein is CASSFKRTVTYEQYF. The CDR3 DNA reads as TGTGCCAGCAGTTTTAAAAGGACAGTGACCTACGAGCAGTACTTC. This chain joins TRBV27 and TRBJ2-7; maybe TRBD1 (6 bases). The CDR3 sequence is 15 residues long. CDR1 and CDR2 (germline): MNHEY, SMNVEV (reference sequence). V gave up 3 bases and J gave up 2 bases, with 14 bases separating them.

In DNA form, the CDR3 reads TGTGCCAGCAGCCAAGACAGAGCGAACACTGAAGCTTTCTTT. This sequence encodes CASSQDRANTEAFF. The rearrangement uses TRBV3-1 (or the pseudogene TRBV3-2) and TRBJ1-1; no definite D call. The CDR3 has 14 amino acids. CDR1 is LGHDT, CDR2 YNNKEL, per germline (reference sequence). The germline V and J ends were trimmed by 0 bases and 1 base, with 6 bases remaining between them.

The gene calls are TRBV24-1 and TRBJ2-7; 7 bases align to TRBD1. The germline V gene encodes CDR1 KGHDR and CDR2 SFDVKD. This CDR3 is built from 14 residues. Losses at the gene ends were 9 bases for V and 2 bases for J; bases not matched to a gene: 9. The CDR3 nucleotides are TGTGCCACCCCTGGGACAGTTTCTCCCTACGAGCAGTACTTC. Translated: CATPGTVSPYEQYF.

J is TRBJ1-1 and V is TRBV7-9; no clear D. CDR3 length equals 13 residues. Trimming pared 2 bases from V and 6 bases from J, leaving 10 bases between. The V gene's germline CDR1 is SEHNR and CDR2 FQNEAQ (reference sequence). In DNA, the CDR3 is TGTGCCAGCAGCTTAAAATCCCCCCCTGAAGCTTTCTTT. Protein sequence: CASSLKSPPEAFF.

This chain uses TRBV3-1 (or the pseudogene TRBV3-2) with TRBJ1-1; 8 bases match TRBD1. The CDR3 covers 15 residues. From germline, CDR1 is LGHDT and CDR2 YNNKEL (reference sequence). V lost 1 base, J lost 7 bases, and 8 bases stayed unmatched. CDR3 coding DNA: TGTGCCAGCAGCCAAGGACGCAGGGGGCATAGTGAAGCTTTCTTT. It codes for CASSQGRRGHSEAFF.

This clone was found once. The chain carries TRBV19 and TRBJ1-5, with a tentative D call TRBD1 (5 bases). Germline values: CDR1 LNHDA, CDR2 SQIVND (reference sequence). The CDR3 runs to 14 residues. Trimming took off 5 bases at V and 4 bases at J, with 12 bases between the two ends. CDR3 in DNA: TGTGCCAGTAGTTTTTCGGGACCTAATCAGCCCCAGCATTTT. It is translated as CASSFSGPNQPQHF.

The V call is TRBV3-1 (or the pseudogene TRBV3-2), the J call TRBJ1-2; weak D call: TRBD1 (5 bases). The CDR3 covers 11 residues. Trimming pared 3 bases from V and 7 bases from J, leaving 6 bases between. Germline CDR1 is LGHDT and CDR2 is YNNKEL (reference sequence). As DNA, the CDR3 is TGTGCCAGCAGCCATGGGGGTGGCTACACCTTC. Its protein is CASSHGGGYTF.

This chain connects TRBV19 to TRBJ1-1; D is ambiguous. CDR1 is LNHDA and CDR2 is SQIVND in the germline V gene (reference sequence). Between the trimmed V and J ends, which lost 5 bases and 0 bases, there was a span of 13 bases. This CDR3 is 15 amino acids long. The CDR3 sequence is CASSLVRTLNTEAFF. DNA for the CDR3: TGTGCCAGTAGTTTAGTCCGGACGTTGAACACTGAAGCTTTCTTT.

The genes are TRBV5-8 and TRBJ2-1; the match to TRBD1 covers 10 bases. CDR3 length: 15 residues. CDR1 is SGHTS and CDR2 is YDEGEE in the germline V gene. Trimming took 4 bases from V and 6 from J; bases not matched to a gene: 7. DNA for the CDR3: TGTGCCAGCAGCCCCGGGACAGGGGTTCTCAATGAGCAGTTCTTC. Amino acid sequence: CASSPGTGVLNEQFF.

V and J are TRBV10-2 and TRBJ2-2; 7 bases fit TRBD2. The CDR3 is made up of 15 amino acids. Looked up from germline, CDR1 is WSHSY and CDR2 is SAAADI. The V segment lost 3 bases and the J segment 2 bases; nucleotides outside the gene matches: 3. The CDR3 sequence: CASSDLAVNTGELFF. The CDR3 DNA reads as TGCGCCAGCAGTGATCTAGCGGTAAACACCGGGGAGCTGTTTTTT.

The chain joins TRBV28 to TRBJ1-2; D uncertain. CDR1 is MDHEN and CDR2 is SYDVKM in the germline V gene. This CDR3 contains 14 residues. V lost 1 base, J lost 2 bases, and 8 bases lay in between. CDR3 nucleotide sequence: TGTGCCAGCAGTTTATCGACCGGCAACTATGGCTACACCTTC. The encoded protein is CASSLSTGNYGYTF.